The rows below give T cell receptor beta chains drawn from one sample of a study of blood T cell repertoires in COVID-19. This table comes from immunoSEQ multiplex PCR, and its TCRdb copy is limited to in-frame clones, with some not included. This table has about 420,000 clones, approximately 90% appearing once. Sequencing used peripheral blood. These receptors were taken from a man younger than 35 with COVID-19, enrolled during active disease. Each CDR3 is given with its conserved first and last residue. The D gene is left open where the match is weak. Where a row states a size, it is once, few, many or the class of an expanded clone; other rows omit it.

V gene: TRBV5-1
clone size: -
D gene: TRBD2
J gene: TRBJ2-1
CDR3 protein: CASSQGTSGREEQFF
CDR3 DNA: TGCGCCAGCAGCCAAGGGACTAGCGGGAGGGAGGAGCAGTTCTTC

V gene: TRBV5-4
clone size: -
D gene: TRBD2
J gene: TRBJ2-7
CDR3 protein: CASSFGGGGRSEQYF
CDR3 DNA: TGTGCCAGCAGCTTCGGAGGCGGGGGTCGCTCCGAGCAGTACTTC

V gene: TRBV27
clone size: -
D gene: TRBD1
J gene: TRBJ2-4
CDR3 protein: CASSLRGPGTLAKNIQYF
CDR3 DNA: TGTGCCAGCAGTTTGAGGGGGCCGGGGACATTAGCCAAAAACATTCAGTACTTC

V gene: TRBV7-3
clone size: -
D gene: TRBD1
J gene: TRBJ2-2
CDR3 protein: CASRLGTGTGNTGELFF
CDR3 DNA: TGTGCCAGCAGATTGGGGACCGGGACAGGGAACACCGGGGAGCTGTTTTTT

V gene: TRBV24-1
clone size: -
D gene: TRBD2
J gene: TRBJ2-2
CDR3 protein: CATSDRGLAGGPVTGELFF
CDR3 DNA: TGTGCCACCAGTGATCGAGGACTAGCGGGAGGGCCGGTCACCGGGGAGCTGTTTTTT

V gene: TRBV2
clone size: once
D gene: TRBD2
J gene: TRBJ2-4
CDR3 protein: CASGLGDIQYF
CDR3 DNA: TGTGCCAGTGGACTAGGAGACATTCAGTACTTC

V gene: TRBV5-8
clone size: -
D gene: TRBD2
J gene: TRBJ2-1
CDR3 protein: CASSSLAGFYNEQFF
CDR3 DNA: TGTGCCAGCAGCTCACTAGCGGGGTTTTACAATGAGCAGTTCTTC

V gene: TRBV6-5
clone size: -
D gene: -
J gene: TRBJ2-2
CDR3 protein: CASSYNRAGELFF
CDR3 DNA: TGTGCCAGCAGTTACAACAGAGCCGGGGAGCTGTTTTTT

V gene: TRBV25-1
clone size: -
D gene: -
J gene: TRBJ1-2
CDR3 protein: CASSGTGSRGYTF
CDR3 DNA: TGTGCCAGCAGTGGAACAGGGAGTCGGGGCTACACCTTC

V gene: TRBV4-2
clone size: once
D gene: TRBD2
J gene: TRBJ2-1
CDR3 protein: CASSQEGSGDSNEQFF
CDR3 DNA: TGTGCCAGCAGCCAAGAAGGTAGCGGGGATAGCAATGAGCAGTTCTTC

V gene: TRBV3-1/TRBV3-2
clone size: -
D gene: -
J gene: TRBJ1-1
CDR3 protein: CASSQDDTEAFF
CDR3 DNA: TGTGCCAGCAGCCAAGACGACACTGAAGCTTTCTTT

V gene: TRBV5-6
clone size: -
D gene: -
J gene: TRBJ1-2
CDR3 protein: CASSLQGIGFGDYGYTF
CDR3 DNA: TGTGCCAGCAGCTTGCAGGGTATCGGATTTGGGGACTATGGCTACACCTTC

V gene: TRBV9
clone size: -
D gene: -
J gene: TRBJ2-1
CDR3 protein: CASSVRAGEEHEQFF
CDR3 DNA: TGTGCCAGCAGCGTACGAGCGGGCGAGGAACATGAGCAGTTCTTC

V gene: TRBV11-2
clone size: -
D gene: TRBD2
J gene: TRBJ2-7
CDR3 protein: CASSLAGLFYEQYF
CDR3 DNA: TGTGCCAGCAGCCTAGCGGGATTATTCTACGAGCAGTACTTC

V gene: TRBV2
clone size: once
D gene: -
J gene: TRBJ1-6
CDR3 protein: CASSPRTPENSPLHF
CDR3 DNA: TGTGCCAGCAGTCCCCGGACACCTGAGAATTCACCCCTCCACTTT

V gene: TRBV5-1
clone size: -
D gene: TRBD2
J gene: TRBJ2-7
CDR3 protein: CASSLGRTSGYYEQYF
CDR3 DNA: TGCGCCAGCAGCTTGGGAAGGACTAGCGGTTACTACGAGCAGTACTTC

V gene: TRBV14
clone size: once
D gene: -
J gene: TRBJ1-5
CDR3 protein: CASSQEGPQPQHF
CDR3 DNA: TGTGCCAGCAGCCAGGAGGGACCTCAGCCCCAGCATTTT

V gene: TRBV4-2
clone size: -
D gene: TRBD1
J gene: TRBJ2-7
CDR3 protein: CASSQGYGQGISYEQYF
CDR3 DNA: TGTGCCAGCAGCCAAGGTTATGGACAGGGAATTTCCTACGAGCAGTACTTC

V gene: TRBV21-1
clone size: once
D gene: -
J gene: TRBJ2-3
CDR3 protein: CASSKAKVCRGEVTQYF
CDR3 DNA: TGTGCCAGCAGCAAAGCTAAAGTCTGTCGGGGGGAAGTTACGCAGTATTTT

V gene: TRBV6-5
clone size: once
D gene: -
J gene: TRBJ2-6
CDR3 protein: CASSYSSSGANVLTF
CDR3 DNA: TGTGCCAGCAGTTACTCGAGCTCTGGGGCCAACGTCCTGACTTTC

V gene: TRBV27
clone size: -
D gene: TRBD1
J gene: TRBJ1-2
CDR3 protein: CASSYSPQGVSGYTF
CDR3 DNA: TGTGCCAGCAGTTACAGTCCCCAGGGGGTGAGTGGCTACACCTTC

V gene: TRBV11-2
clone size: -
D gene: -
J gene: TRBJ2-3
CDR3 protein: CASSLGTTGTDTQYF
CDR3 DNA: TGTGCCAGCAGCTTAGGGACGACAGGCACAGATACGCAGTATTTT

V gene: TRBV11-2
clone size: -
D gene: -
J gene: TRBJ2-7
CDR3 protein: CASSAASGSDYEQYF
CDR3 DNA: TGTGCCAGCAGCGCCGCCTCCGGGTCCGACTACGAGCAGTACTTC

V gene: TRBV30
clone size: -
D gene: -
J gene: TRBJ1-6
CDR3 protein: CAWSQALGGSYNSPLHF
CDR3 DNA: TGTGCCTGGAGTCAGGCCCTGGGGGGCTCCTATAATTCACCCCTCCACTTT

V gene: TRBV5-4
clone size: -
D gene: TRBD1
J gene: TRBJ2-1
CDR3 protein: CAALTGTNEQFF
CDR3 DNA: TGTGCCGCCTTGACAGGGACCAATGAGCAGTTCTTC

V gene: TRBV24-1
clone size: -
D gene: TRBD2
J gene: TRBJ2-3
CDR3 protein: CATSDPSGNTDTQYF
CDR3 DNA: TGTGCCACCAGTGACCCTAGCGGGAACACAGATACGCAGTATTTT

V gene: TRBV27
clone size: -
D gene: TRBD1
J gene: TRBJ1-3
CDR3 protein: CASSFTGAGNTIYF
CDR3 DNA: TGTGCCAGCAGTTTCACAGGGGCTGGAAACACCATATATTTT

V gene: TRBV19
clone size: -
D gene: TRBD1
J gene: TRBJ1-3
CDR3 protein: CASSIAGGLSF
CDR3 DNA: TGTGCCAGTAGTATAGCAGGGGGCCTTTCGTTT